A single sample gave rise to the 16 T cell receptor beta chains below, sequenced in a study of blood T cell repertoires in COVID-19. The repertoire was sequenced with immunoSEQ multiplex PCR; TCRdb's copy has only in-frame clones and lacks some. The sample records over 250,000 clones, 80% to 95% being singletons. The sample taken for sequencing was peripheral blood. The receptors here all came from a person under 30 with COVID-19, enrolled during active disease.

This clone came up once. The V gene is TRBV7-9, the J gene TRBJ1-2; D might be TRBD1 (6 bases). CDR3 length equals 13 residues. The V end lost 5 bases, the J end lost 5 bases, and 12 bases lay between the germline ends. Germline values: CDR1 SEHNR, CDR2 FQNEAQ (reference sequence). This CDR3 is CASSKDSSYGYTF. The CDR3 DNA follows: TGTGCCAGCAGCAAGGACAGCAGTTATGGCTACACCTTC.

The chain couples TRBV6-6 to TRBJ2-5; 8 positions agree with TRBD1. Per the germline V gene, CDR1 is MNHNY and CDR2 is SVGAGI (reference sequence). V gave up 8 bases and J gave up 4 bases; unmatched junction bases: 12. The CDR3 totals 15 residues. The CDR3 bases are TGTGCCAGCCGTCAGCCTCCAGGGGGCCTAGAGACCCAGTACTTC. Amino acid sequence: CASRQPPGGLETQYF.

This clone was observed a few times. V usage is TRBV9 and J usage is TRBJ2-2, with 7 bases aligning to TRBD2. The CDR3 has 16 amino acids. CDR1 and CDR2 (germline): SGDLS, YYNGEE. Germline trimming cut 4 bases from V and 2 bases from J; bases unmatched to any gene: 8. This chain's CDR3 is CASSPRRLANTGELFF. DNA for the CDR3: TGTGCCAGCAGCCCCCGAAGACTAGCCAACACCGGGGAGCTGTTTTTT. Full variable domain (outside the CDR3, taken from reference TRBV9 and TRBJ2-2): DSGVTQTPKHLITATGQRVTLRCSPRSGDLSVYWYQQSLDQGLQFLIQYYNGEERAKGNILERFSAQQFPDLHSELNLSSLELGDSALYFCASSPRRLANTGELFFGEGSRLTVL.

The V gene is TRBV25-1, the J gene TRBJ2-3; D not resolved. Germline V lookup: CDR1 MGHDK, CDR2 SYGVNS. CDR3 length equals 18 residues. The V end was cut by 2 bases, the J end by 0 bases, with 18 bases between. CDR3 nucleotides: TGTGCCAGCAGTGAAGGTGTCAAGGAGAGGCCTAGCACAGATACGCAGTATTTT. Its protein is CASSEGVKERPSTDTQYF.

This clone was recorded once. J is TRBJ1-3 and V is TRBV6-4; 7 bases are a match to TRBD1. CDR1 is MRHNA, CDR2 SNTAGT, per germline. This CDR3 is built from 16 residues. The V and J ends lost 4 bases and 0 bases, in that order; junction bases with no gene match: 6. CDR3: CASSGTGSDSGNTIYF. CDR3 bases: TGTGCCAGCAGTGGGACAGGTTCCGACTCTGGAAACACCATATATTTT.

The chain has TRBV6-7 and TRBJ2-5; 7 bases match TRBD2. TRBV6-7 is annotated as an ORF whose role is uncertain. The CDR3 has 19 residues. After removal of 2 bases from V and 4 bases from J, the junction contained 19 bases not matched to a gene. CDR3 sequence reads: CASSYTLNMGEGGVETQYF. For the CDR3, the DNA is TGTGCCAGCAGTTACACCCTAAACATGGGGGAGGGAGGGGTAGAGACCCAGTACTTC.

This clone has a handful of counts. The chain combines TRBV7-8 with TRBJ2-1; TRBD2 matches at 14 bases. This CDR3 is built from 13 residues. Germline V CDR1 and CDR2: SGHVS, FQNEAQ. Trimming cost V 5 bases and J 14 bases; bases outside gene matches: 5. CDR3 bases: TGTGCCAGCAGCGCCGGGACTAGCGGGAGAGAGTTCTTC. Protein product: CASSAGTSGREFF. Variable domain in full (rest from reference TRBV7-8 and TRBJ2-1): GAGVSQSPRYKVAKRGQDVALRCDPISGHVSLFWYQQALGQGPEFLTYFQNEAQLDKSGLPSDRFFAERPEGSVSTLKIQRTQQEDSAVYLCASSAGTSGREFFGPGTRLTVL.

The CDR3 DNA reads as TGTGCCAGCAGGGAGGGACAGGGAGCTACCGAGCAGTTCTTC. As protein: CASREGQGATEQFF. The gene calls are TRBV6-5 and TRBJ2-1, with 9 bases fitting TRBD1. Germline lookup yields CDR1 MNHEY and CDR2 SVGAGI. The CDR3 has 14 amino acids. Trimming removed 6 bases from V and 10 bases from J; junction bases left unmatched: 10.

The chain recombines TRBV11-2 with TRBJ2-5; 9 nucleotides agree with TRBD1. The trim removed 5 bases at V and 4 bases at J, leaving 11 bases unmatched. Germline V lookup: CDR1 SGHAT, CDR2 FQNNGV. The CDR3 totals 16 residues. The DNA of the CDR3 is TGTGCCAGCAGCCTGGGGACAGGGAGGAGCGGAGAGACCCAGTACTTC. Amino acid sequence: CASSLGTGRSGETQYF.

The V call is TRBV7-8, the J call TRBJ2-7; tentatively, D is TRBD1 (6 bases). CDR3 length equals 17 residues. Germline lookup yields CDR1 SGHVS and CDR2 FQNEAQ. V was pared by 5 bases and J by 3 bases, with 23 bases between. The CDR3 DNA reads TGTGCCAGCAGCCTTTCCGATGGACAGTGGAAGGACTACGAGCAGTACTTC. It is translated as CASSLSDGQWKDYEQYF.

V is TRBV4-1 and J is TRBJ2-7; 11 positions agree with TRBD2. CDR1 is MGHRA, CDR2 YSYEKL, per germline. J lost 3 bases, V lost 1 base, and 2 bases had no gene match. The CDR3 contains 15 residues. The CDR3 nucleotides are TGCGCCAGCAGCCAAGTAGCGGGAGGGGGCTACGAGCAGTACTTC. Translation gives CASSQVAGGGYEQYF.

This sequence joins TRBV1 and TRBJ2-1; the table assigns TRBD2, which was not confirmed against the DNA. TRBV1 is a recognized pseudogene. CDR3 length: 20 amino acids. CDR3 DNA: TGCACCAGCAGCCAAGATCGGCCTAGCGGGACAACGAGCTCCTACAATGAGCAGTTCTTC. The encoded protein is CTSSQDRPSGTTSSYNEQFF.

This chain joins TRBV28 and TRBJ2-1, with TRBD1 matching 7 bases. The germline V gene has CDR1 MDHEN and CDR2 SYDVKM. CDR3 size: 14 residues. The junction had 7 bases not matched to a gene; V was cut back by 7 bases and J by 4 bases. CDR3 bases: TGTGCCAGCACCCCCCCGGGACAGTACAATGAGCAGTTCTTC. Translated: CASTPPGQYNEQFF.

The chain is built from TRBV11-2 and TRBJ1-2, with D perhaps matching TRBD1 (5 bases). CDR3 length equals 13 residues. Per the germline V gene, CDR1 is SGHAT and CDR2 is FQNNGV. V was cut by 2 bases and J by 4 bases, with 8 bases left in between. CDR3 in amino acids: CASSLSGAYGYTF. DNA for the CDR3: TGTGCCAGCAGCTTATCTGGGGCCTATGGCTACACCTTC.

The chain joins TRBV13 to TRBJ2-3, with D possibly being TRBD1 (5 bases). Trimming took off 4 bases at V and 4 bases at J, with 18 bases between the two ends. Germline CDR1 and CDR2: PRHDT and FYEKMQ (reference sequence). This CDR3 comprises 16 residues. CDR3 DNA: TGTGCCAGCAGCTCCCTAGGTCTACAAGGGGCAGATACGCAGTATTTT. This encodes CASSSLGLQGADTQYF.

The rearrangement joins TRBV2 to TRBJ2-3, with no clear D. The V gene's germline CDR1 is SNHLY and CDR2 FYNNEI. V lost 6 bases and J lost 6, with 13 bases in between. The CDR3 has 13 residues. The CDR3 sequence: CASRLAGADTQYF. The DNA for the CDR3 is TGTGCCAGCAGATTAGCCGGAGCGGATACGCAGTATTTT. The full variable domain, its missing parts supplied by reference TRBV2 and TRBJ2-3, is EPEVTQTPSHQVTQMGQEVILRCVPISNHLYFYWYRQILGQKVEFLVSFYNNEISEKSEIFDDQFSVERPDGSNFTLKIRSTKLEDSAMYFCASRLAGADTQYFGPGTRLTVL.